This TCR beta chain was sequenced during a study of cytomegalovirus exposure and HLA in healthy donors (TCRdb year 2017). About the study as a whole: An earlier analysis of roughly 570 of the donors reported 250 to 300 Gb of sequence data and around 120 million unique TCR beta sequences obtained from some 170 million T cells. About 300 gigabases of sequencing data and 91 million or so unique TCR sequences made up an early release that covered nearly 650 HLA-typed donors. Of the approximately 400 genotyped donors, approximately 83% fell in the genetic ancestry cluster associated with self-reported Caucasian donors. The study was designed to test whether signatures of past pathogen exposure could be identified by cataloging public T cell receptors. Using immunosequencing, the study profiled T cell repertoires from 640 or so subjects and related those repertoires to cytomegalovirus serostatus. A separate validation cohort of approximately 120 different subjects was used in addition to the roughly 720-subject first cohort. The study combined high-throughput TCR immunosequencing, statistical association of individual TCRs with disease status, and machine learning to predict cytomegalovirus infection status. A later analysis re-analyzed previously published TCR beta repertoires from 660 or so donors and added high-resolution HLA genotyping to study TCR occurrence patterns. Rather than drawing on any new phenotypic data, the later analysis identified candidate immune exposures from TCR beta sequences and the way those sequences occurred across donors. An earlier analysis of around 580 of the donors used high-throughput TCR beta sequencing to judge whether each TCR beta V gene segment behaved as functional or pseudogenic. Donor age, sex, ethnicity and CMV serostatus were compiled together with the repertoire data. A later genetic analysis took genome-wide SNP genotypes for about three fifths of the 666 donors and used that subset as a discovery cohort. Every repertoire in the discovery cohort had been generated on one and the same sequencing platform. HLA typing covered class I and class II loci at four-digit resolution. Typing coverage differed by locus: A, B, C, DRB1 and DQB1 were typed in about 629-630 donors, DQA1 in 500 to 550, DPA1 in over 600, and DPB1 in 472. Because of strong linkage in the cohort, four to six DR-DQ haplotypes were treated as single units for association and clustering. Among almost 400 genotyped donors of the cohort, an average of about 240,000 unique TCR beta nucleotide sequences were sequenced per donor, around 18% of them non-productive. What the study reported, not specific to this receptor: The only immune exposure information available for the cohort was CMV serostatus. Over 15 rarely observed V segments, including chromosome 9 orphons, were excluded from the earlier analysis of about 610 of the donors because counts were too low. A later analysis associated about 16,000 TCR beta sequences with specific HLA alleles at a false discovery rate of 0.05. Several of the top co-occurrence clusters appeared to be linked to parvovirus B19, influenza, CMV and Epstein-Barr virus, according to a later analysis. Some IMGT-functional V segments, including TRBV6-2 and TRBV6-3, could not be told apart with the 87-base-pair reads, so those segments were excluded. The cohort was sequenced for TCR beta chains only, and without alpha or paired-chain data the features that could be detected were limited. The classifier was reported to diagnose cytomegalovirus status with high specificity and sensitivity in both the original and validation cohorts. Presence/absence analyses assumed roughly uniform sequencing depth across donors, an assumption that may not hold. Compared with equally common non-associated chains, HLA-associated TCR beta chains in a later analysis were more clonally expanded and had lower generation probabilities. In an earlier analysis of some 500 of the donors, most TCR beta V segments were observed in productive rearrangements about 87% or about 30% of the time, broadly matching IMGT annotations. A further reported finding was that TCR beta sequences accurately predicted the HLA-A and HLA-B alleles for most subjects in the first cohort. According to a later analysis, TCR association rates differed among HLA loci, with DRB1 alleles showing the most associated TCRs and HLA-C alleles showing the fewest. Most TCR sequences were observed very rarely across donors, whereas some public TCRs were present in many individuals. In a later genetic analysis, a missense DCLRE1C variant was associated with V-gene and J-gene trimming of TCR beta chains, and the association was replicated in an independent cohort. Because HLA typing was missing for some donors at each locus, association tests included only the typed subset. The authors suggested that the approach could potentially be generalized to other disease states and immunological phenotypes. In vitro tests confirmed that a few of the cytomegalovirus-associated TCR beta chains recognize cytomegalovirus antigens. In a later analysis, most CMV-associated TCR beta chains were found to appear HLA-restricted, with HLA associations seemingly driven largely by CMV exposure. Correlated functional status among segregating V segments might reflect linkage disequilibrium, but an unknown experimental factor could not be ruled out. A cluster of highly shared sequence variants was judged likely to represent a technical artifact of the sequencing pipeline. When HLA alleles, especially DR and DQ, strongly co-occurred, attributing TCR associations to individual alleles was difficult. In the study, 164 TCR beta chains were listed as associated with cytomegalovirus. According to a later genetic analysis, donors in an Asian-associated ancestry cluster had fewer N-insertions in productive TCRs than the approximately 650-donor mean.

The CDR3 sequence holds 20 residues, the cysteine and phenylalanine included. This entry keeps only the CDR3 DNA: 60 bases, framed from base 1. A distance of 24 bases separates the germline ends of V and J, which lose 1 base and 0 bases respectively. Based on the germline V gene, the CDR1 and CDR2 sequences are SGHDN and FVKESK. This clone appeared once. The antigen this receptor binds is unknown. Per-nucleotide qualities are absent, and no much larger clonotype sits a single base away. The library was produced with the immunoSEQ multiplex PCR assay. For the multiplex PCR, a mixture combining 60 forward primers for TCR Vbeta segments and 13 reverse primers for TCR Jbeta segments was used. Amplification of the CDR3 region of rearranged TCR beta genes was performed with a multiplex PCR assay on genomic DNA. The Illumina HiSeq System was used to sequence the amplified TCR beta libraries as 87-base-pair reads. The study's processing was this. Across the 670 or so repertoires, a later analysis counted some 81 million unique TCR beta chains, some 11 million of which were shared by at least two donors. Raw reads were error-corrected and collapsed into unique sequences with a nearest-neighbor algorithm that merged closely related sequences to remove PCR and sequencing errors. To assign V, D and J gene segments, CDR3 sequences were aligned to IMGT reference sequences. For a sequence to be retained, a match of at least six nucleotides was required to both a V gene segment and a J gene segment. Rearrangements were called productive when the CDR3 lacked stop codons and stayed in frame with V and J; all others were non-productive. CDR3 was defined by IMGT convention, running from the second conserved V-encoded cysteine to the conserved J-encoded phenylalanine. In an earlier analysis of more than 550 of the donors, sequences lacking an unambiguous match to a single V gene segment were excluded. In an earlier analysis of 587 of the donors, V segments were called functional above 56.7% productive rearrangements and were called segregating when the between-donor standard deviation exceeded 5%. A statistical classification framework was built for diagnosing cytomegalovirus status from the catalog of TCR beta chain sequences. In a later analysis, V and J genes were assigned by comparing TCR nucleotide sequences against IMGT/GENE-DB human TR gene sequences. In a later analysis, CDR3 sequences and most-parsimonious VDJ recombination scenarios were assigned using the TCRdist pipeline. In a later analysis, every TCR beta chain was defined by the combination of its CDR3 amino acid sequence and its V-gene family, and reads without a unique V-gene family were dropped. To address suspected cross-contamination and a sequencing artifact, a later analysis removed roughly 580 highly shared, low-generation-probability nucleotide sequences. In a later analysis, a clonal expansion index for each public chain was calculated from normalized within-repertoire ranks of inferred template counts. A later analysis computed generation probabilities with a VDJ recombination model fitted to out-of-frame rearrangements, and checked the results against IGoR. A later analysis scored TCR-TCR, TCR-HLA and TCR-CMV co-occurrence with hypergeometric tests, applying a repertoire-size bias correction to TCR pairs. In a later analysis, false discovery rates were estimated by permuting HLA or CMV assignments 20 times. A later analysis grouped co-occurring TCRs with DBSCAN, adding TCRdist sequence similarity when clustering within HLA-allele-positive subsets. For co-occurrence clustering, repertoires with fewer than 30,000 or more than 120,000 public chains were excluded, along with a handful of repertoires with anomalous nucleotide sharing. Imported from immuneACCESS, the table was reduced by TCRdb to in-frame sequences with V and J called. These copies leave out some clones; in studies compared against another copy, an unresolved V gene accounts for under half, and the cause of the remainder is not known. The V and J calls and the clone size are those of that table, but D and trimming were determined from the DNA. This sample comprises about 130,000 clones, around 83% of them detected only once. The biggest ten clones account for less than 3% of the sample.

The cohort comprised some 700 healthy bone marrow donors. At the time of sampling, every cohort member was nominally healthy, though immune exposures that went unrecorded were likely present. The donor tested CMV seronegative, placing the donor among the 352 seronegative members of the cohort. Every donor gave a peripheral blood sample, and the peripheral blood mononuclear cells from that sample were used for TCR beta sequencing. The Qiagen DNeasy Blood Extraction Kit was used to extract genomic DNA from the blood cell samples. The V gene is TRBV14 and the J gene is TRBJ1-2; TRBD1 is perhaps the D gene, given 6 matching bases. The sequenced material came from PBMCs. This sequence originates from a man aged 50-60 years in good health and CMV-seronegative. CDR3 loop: CASSQGILQDSDSSNYGYTF. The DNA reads TGTGCCAGCAGCCAAGGAATACTCCAGGACAGTGACTCCTCTAACTATGGCTACACCTTC. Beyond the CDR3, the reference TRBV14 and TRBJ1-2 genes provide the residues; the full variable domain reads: EAGVTQFPSHSVIEKGQTVTLRCDPISGHDNLYWYRRVMGKEIKFLLHFVKESKQDESGMPNNRFLAERTGGTYSTLKVQPAELEDSGVYFCASSQGILQDSDSSNYGYTFGSGTRLTVV.